Reported below is one T cell receptor (beta chain). Each CDR3 protein is one row after TCRdb ran MiXCR on the RT-PCR reads. Among about 700,000 distinct CDR3 sequences listed, 14% were seen once. After removal of 5 bases from V and 4 bases from J, the junction contained 21 bases not matched to a gene. Germline CDR1 SGHAT, CDR2 FQNNGV. The CDR3 extends over 20 amino acids. The source of this sequence is a female donor in good health, serving as a healthy control. The J gene is TRBJ2-2, the V gene TRBV11-2; 8 positions agree with TRBD2. Sequencing input: memory CD4+ T cells from blood. CDR3 nucleotide sequence: TGTGCCAGCAGCACAAGGGCCTACGGGGCGGGAGGTAGAGTCACCGGGGAGCTGTTTTTT. Translated, it gives CASSTRAYGAGGRVTGELFF.